This T cell receptor beta chain was documented in a study of blood T cell repertoires in COVID-19. Study-wide background: PBMCs, B-cell-depleted T cells, or T cells were the source of the cDNA or gDNA that made up the material.

The authors' processing: How many nucleated cells were present was estimated from reference gene primer amplification. The data were produced by immunoSEQ multiplex PCR, yet TCRdb's version contains in-frame clones alone and is incomplete. V and J calls and clone size are copied from that table; D and trimming were computed from the DNA. The data hold approximately 70,000 clones, with approximately 84% observed a single time. With 3 bases clipped from V and 7 bases from J, the junction kept 10 bases outside the gene matches. This CDR3 region has 16 residues. Germline V gene sequence: CDR1 MGHRA, CDR2 YSYEKL.

The chain recombines TRBV4-1 with TRBJ1-4; 8 positions agree with TRBD1. The origin of this receptor is a woman aged 60-75 years with acute or convalescent COVID-19. Sample: peripheral blood. The CDR3 region has the DNA TGCGCCAGCAGCCAGGGTGACAGGGGTGGAGGTGAAAAACTGTTTTTT. Translating gives CASSQGDRGGGEKLFF.